Listed here is a single T cell receptor beta chain. The germline V gene has CDR1 SGHRS and CDR2 YFSETQ. Trimming took 4 bases from V and 6 from J; bases not matched to a gene: 11. The CDR3 is made up of 17 amino acids. The data stem from a study of blood T cells in healthy people across ages. At least 5.5 micrograms of total RNA were extracted per sample. A sample-barcoded 5' primer and a J-beta primer mix were used in a second PCR of roughly 7 to 11 cycles. A single record per CDR3 protein comes from TCRdb applying MiXCR to the 5' RACE reads. Of about 2 million distinct CDR3 sequences detected, around half appear once; the ten largest clones hold around 2.1%.

Sequencing was carried out using blood. The receptor was derived from a woman aged 40-49 years in good health. The chain carries TRBV5-1 and TRBJ2-2; 11 bases are a match to TRBD1. The CDR3 protein is CASSPRTGGGLAGELFF. For the CDR3, the DNA is TGCGCCAGCAGCCCACGGACAGGGGGCGGATTGGCCGGGGAGCTGTTTTTT. The variable domain in full, completed from reference TRBV5-1 and TRBJ2-2, reads KAGVTQTPRYLIKTRGQQVTLSCSPISGHRSVSWYQQTPGQGLQFLFEYFSETQRNKGNFPGRFSGRQFSNSRSEMNVSTLELGDSALYLCASSPRTGGGLAGELFFGEGSRLTVL.